Shown below are 5 T cell receptor beta chains from a single sample sequenced in a study of shared clonotypes between healthy human individuals. Profiled with immunoSEQ multiplex PCR; TCRdb holds only in-frame clones, not every one. Here the sample spans about 2.3 million clones, about 92% being singletons. Sequenced input: naive CD4+ T cells from PBMCs. The subset: CD45RA+ positively selected. These receptors originate from a man between 18 and 35 years old in good health. Some clones in this sample may be carry-over from other donors' samples.

This chain uses TRBV19 with TRBJ2-2, with D perhaps TRBD2 (6 bases). V dropped 3 bases and J dropped 4 bases, with 12 bases sitting between them. CDR1 LNHDA and CDR2 SQIVND come from the germline V gene (reference sequence). CDR3 length: 15 amino acids. CDR3 sequence (DNA): TGTGCCAGTAGTATTGGAGGGTTAAGCACCGGGGAGCTGTTTTTT. Its translation: CASSIGGLSTGELFF.

The chain has TRBV19 and TRBJ2-1, with D possibly being TRBD1 (6 bases). The CDR3 covers 14 residues. Deletions cut 6 bases from V and 10 bases from J, with 19 bases between. The germline CDR1 and CDR2 sequences are LNHDA and SQIVND (reference sequence). The CDR3 loop is CASSLIQGRYEQFF. CDR3 nucleotide sequence: TGTGCCAGTAGCCTTATTCAGGGGAGATACGAGCAGTTCTTC.

The rearrangement links TRBV7-3 to TRBJ2-7; 8 bases match TRBD2. This CDR3 is built from 16 residues. Germline V gene lookup returns CDR1 SGHTA and CDR2 FQGTGA. V shed 2 bases, J shed 7 bases, and the junction held 13 bases outside the gene matches. The CDR3 nucleotides read TGTGCCAGCAGCTTAGGCGGCGGGAGGCACCCAGGGGAGCAGTACTTC. It is translated as CASSLGGGRHPGEQYF. Full variable domain (remainder filled in from reference TRBV7-3 and TRBJ2-7): GAGVSQTPSNKVTEKGKYVELRCDPISGHTALYWYRQSLGQGPEFLIYFQGTGAADDSGLPNDRFFAVRPEGSVSTLKIQRTERGDSAVYLCASSLGGGRHPGEQYFGPGTRLTVT.

V and J are TRBV6-1 and TRBJ2-5, with 9 nucleotides matching TRBD2. TRBJ2-7 explains the end of the DNA better; the J call may be wrong. The germline gives CDR1 MNHNS, CDR2 SASEGT. This CDR3 contains 16 residues. The CDR3: CASSEWGLAGIYEQYF. CDR3 nucleotides: TGTGCCAGCAGTGAATGGGGGCTAGCGGGAATTTACGAGCAGTACTTC.

As regards this clone: The junction does not match germline at one end; this may be a read error. This chain connects TRBV6-5 to TRBJ2-3; TRBD1 might be the D (5 bases). Germline V lookup: CDR1 MNHEY, CDR2 SVGAGI. The CDR3 is 15 residues long. The chain's CDR3 is CASSSDGRVLDAQYF. CDR3 coding DNA: TGTGCCAGCAGTTCGGATGGCAGGGTTTTAGATGCGCAGTATTTT.